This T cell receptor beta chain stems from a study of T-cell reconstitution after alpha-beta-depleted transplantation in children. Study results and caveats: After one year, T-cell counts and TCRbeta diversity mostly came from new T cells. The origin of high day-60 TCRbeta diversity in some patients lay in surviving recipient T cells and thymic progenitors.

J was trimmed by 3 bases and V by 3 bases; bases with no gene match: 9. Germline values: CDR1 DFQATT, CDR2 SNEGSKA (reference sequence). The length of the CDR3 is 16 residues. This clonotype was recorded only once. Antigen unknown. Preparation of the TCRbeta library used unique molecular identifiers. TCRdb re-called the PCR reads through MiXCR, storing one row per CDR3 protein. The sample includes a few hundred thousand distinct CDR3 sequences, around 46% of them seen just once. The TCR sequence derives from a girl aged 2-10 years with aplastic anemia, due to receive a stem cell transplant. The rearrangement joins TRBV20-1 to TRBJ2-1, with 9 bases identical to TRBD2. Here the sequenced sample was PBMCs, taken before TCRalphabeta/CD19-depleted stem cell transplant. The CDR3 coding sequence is TGCAGTGCTAGTACTTATGGCGGGAGGGACTACAATGAGCAGTTCTTC. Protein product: CSASTYGGRDYNEQFF.